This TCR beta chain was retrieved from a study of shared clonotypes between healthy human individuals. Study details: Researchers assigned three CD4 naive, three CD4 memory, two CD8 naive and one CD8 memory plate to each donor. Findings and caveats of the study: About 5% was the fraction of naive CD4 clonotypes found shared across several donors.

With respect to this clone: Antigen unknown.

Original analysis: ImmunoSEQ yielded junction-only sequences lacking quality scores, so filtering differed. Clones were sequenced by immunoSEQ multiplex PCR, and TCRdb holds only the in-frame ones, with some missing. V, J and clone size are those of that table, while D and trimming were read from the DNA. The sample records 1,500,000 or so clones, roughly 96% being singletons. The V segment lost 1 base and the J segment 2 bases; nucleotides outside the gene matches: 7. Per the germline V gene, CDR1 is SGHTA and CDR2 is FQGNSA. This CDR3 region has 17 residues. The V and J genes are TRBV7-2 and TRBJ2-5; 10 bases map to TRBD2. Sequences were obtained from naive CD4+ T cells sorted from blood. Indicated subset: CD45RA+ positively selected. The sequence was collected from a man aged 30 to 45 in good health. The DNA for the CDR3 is TGTGCCAGCAGCTTAGAGCTAGCGGGAGTAGGGCAAGAGACCCAGTACTTC. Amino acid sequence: CASSLELAGVGQETQYF.